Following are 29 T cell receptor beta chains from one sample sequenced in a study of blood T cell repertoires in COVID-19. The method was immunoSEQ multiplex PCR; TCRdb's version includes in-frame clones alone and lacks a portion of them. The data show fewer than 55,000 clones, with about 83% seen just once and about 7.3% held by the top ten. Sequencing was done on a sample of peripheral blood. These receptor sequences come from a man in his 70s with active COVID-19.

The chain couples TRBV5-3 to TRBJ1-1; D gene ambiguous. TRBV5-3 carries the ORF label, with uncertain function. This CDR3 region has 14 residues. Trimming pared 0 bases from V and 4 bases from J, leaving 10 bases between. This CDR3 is CARSLAGGRTEAFF. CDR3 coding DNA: TGTGCCAGAAGCTTGGCCGGAGGTCGCACTGAAGCTTTCTTT.

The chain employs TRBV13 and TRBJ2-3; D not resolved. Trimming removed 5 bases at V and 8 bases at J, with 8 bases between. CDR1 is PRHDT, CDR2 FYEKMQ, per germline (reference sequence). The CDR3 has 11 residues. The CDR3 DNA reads TGTGCCAGCAGCCCCCACTCTACGCAGTATTTT. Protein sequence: CASSPHSTQYF.

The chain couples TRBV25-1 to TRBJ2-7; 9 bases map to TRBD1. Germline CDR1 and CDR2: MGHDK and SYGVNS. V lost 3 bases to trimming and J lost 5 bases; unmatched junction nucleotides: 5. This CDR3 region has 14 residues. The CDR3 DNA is TGTGCCAGCAGTGAGTGGACAGGGGTTAACGAGCAGTACTTC. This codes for CASSEWTGVNEQYF.

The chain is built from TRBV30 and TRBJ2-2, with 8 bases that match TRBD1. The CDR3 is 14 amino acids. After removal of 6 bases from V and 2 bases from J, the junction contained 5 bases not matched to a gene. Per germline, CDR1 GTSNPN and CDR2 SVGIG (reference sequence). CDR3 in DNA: TGTGCCTGTGGGGACAGGTTTAACACCGGGGAGCTGTTTTTT. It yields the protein CACGDRFNTGELFF. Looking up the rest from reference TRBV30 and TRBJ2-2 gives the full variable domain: SQTIHQWPATLVQPVGSPLSLECTVEGTSNPNLYWYRQAAGRGLQLLFYSVGIGQISSEVPQNLSASRPQDRQFILSSKKLLLSDSGFYLCACGDRFNTGELFFGEGSRLTVL.

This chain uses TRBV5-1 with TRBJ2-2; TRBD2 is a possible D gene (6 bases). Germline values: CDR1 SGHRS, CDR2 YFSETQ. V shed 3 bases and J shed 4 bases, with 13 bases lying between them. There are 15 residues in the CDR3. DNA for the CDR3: TGCGCCAGCAGCTCGGTCGGGGGTACCACCGGGGAGCTGTTTTTT. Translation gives CASSSVGGTTGELFF.

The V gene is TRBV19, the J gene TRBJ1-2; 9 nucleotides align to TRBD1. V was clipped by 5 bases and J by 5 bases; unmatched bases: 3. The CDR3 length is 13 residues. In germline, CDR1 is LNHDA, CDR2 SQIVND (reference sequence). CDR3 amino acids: CASSPGQGYGYTF. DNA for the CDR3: TGTGCCAGTAGTCCGGGACAGGGATATGGCTACACCTTC.

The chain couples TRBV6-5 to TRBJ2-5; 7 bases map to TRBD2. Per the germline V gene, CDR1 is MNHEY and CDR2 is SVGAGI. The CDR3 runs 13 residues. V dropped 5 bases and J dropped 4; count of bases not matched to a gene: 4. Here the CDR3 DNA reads TGTGCCAGCAGTAACCCGGGGGGAGAGACCCAGTACTTC. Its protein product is CASSNPGGETQYF.

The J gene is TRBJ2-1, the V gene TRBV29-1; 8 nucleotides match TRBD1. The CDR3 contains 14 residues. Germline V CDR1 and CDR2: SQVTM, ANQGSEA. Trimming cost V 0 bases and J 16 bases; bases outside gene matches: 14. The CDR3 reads CSVEDNRGDRAGFF. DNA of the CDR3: TGCAGCGTTGAAGATAACAGGGGGGACCGAGCGGGTTTCTTC.

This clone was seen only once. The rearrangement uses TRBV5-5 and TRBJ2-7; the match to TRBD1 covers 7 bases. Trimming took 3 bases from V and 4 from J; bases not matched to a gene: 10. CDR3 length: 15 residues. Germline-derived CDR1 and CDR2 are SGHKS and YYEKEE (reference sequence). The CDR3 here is CASSSRQGRAYEQYF. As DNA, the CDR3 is TGTGCCAGCAGCTCTCGACAGGGTAGGGCGTACGAGCAGTACTTC.

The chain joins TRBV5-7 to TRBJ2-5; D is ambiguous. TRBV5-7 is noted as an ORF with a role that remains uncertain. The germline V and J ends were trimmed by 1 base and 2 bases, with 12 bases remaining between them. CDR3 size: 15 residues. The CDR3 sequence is CASSLWAIPQETQYF. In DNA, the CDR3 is TGTGCCAGCAGCTTGTGGGCGATTCCTCAAGAGACCCAGTACTTC.

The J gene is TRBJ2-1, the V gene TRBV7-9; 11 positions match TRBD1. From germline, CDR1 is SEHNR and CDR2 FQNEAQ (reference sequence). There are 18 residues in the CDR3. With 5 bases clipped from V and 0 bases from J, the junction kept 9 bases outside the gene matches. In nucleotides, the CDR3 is TGTGCCAGCAGCCAGCGGACAGGGGGCTATAGCTCCTACAATGAGCAGTTCTTC. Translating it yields CASSQRTGGYSSYNEQFF.

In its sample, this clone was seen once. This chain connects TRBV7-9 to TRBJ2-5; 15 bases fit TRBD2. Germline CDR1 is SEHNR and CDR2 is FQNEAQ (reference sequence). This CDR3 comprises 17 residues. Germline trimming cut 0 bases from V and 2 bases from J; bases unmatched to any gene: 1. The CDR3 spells CASSLAGTSGGQETQYF. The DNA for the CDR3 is TGTGCCAGCAGCTTAGCGGGGACTAGCGGGGGGCAAGAGACCCAGTACTTC.

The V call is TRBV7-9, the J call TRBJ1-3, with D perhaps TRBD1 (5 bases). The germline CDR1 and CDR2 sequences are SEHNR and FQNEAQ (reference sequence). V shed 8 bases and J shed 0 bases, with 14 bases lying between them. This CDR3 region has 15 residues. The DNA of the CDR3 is TGTGCCAGCGTACGGGACTCTTTCTCTGGAAACACCATATATTTT. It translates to CASVRDSFSGNTIYF.

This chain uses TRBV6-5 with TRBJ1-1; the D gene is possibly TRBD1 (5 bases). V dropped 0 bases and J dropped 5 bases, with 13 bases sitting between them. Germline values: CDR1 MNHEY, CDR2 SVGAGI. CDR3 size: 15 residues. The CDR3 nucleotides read TGTGCCAGCAGTTACTCCCAGGGCAGGACGACTGAAGCTTTCTTT. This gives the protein CASSYSQGRTTEAFF.

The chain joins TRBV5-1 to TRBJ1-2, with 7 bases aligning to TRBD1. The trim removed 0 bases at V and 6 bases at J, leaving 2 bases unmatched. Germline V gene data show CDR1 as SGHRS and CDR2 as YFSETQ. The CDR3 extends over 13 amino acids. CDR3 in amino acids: CASSLVGQHGYTF. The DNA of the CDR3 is TGCGCCAGCAGCTTGGTGGGACAGCATGGCTACACCTTC.

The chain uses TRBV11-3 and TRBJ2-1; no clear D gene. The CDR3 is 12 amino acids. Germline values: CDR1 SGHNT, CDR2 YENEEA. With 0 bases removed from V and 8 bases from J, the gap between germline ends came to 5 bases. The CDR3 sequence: CASSLDRDEQFF. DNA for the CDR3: TGTGCCAGCAGCTTAGACCGAGATGAGCAGTTCTTC.

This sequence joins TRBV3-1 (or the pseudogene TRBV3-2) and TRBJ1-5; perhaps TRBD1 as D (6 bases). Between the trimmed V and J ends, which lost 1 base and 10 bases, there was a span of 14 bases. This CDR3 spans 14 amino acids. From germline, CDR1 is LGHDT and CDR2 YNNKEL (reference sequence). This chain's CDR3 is CASSQGRGRNPQHF. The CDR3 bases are TGTGCCAGCAGCCAAGGGCGGGGGCGAAATCCCCAGCATTTT.

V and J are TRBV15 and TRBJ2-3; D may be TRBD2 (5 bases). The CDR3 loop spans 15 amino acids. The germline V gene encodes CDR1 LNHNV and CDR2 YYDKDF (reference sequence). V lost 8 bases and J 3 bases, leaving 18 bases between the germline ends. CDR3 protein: CATSFARERTDTQYF. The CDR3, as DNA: TGTGCCACCTCGTTCGCAAGGGAGAGAACAGATACGCAGTATTTT.

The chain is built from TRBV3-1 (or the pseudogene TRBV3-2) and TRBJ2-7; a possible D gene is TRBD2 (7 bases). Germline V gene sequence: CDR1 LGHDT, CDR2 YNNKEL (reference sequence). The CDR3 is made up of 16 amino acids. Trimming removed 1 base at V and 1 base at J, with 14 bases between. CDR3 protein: CASSQVRGAYSYEQYF. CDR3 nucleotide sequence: TGTGCCAGCAGCCAAGTCCGGGGGGCATATTCCTACGAGCAGTACTTC.

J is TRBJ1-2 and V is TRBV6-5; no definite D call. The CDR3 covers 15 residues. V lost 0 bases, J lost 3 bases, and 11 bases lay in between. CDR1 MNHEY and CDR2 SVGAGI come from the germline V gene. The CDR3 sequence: CASSYSTGGYYGYTF. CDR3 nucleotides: TGTGCCAGCAGTTACTCTACGGGAGGGTACTATGGCTACACCTTC.

The CDR3 DNA reads as TGTGCCAGCAGTTGGGGTGGGACAGCAGTCTACGAGCAGTACTTC. It is translated as CASSWGGTAVYEQYF. V usage is TRBV27 and J usage is TRBJ2-7; 7 bases are a match to TRBD1. CDR3 size: 15 residues. CDR1 and CDR2 from the germline V gene are MNHEY and SMNVEV (reference sequence). V was clipped by 4 bases and J by 3 bases; unmatched bases: 9.

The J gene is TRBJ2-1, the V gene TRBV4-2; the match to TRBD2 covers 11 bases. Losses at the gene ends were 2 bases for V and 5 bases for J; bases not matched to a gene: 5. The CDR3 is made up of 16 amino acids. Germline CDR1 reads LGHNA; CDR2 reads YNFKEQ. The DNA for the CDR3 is TGTGCCAGCAGCCAACCAACTAGCGGGGGACACAATGAGCAGTTCTTC. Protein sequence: CASSQPTSGGHNEQFF.

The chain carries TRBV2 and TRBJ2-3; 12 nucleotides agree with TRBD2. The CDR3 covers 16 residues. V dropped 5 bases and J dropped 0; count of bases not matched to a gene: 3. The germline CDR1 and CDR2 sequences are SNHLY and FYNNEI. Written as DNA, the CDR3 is TGTGCCAGCAGTCTAGCGGGGGGGTCTAGCACAGATACGCAGTATTTT. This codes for CASSLAGGSSTDTQYF.

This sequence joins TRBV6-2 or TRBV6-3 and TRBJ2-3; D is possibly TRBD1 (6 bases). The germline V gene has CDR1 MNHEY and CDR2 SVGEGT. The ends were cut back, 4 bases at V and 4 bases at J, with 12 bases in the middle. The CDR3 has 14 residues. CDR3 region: CASSSQYRADTQYF. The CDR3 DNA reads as TGTGCCAGCAGTTCGCAATACAGGGCAGATACGCAGTATTTT.

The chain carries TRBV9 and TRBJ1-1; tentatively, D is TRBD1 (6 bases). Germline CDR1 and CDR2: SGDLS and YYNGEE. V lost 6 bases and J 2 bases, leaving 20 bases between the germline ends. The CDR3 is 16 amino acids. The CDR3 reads CASTSVAGAGNTEAFF. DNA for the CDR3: TGTGCCAGCACCAGCGTGGCAGGGGCGGGCAACACTGAAGCTTTCTTT.

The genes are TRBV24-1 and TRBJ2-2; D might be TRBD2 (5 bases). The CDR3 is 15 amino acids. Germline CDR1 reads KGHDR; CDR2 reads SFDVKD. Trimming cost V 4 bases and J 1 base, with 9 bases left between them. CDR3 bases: TGTGCCACCAGTGACTACCGGGAGAACACCGGGGAGCTGTTTTTT. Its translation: CATSDYRENTGELFF.

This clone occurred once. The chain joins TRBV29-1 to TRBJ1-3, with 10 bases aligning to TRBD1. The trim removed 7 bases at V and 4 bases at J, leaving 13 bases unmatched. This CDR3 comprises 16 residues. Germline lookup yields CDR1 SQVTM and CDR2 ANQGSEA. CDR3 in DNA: TGCAGCGGGGTTCTAGCGGGACAGGGGAGCGGAAACACCATATATTTT. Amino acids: CSGVLAGQGSGNTIYF.

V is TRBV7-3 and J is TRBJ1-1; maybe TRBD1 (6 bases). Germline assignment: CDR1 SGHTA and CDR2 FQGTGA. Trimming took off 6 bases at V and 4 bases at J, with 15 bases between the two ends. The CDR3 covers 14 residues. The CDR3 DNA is TGTGCCAGCAGTTCTACAGGGTGGGGCACTGAAGCTTTCTTT. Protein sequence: CASSSTGWGTEAFF.

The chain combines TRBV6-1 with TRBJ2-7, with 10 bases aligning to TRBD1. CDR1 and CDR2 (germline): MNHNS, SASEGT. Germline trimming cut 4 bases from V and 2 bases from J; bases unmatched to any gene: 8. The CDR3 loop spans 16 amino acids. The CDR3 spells CASSATPGQGTYEQYF. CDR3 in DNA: TGTGCCAGCAGTGCGACTCCGGGACAGGGGACCTACGAGCAGTACTTC.